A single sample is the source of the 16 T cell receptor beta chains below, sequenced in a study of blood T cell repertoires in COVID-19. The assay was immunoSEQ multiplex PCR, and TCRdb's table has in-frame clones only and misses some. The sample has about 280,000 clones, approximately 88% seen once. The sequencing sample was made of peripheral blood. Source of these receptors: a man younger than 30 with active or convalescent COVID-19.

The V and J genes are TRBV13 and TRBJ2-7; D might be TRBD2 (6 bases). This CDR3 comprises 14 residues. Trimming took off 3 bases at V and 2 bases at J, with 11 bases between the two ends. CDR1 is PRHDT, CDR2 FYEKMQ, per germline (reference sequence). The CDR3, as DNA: TGTGCCAGCAGCTTCGTCGGGAGCCCCTACGAGCAGTACTTC. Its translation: CASSFVGSPYEQYF.

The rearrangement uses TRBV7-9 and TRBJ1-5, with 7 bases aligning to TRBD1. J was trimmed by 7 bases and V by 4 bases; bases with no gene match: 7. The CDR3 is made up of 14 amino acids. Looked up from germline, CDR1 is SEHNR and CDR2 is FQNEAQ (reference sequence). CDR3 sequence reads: CASSSTGAGQPQHF. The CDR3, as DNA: TGTGCCAGCAGCTCAACAGGGGCCGGGCAGCCCCAGCATTTT.

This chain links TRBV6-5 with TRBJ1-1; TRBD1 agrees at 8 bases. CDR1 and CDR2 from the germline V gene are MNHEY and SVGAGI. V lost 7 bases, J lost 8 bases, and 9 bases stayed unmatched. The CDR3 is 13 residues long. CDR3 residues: CASTPGQVFEAFF. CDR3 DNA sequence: TGTGCCAGCACCCCGGGACAGGTCTTCGAAGCTTTCTTT.

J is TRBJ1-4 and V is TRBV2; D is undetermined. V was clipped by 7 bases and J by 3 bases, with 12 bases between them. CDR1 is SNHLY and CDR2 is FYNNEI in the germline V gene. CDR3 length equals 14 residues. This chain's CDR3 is CASTGRRANEKLFF. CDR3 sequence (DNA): TGTGCCAGCACCGGACGGCGGGCTAATGAAAAACTGTTTTTT.

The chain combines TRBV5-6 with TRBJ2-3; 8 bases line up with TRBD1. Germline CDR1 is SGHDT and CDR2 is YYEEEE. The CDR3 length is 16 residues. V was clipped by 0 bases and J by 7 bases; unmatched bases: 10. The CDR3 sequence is CASSLGARGLENTQYF. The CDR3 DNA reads TGTGCCAGCAGCTTGGGAGCCAGGGGGCTGGAGAATACGCAGTATTTT.

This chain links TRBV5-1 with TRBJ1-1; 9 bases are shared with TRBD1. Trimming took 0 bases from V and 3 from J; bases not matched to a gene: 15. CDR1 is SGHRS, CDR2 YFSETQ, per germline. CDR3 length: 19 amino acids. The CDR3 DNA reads TGCGCCAGCAGCTTGGCCGGGGACAGGGACGGGTCCGCGGACACTGAAGCTTTCTTT. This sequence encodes CASSLAGDRDGSADTEAFF.

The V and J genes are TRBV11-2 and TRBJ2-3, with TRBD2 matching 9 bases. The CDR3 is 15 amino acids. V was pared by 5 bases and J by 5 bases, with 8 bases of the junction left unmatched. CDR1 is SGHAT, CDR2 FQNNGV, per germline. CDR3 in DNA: TGTGCCAGCAGCCCCGAACTAGCGGGTGAAGATACGCAGTATTTT. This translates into CASSPELAGEDTQYF.

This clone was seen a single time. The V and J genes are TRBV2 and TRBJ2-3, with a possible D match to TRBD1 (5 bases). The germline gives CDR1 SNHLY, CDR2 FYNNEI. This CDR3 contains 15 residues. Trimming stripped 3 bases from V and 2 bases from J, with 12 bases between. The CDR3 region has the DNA TGTGCCAGCAGTGAGGGGCAGACTCTCACAGATACGCAGTATTTT. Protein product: CASSEGQTLTDTQYF.

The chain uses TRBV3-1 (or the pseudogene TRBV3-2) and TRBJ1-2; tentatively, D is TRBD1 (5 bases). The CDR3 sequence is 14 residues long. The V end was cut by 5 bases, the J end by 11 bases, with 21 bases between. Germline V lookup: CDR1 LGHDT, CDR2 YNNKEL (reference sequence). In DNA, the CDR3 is TGTGCCAGCAGCATAACCTTCGTGGGGGGTTTTTACACCTTC. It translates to CASSITFVGGFYTF.

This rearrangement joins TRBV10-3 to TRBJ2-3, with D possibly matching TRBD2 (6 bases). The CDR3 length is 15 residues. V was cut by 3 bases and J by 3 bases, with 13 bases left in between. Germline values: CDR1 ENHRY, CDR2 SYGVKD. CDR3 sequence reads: CAISDPRAGTDTQYF. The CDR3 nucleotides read TGTGCCATCAGTGACCCCCGCGCGGGGACAGATACGCAGTATTTT.

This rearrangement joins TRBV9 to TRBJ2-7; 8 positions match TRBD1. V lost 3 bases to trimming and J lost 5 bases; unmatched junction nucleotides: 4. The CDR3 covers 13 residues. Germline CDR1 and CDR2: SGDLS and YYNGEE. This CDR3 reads CASSAADRDEQYF. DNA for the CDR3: TGTGCCAGCAGCGCGGCGGACAGGGACGAGCAGTACTTC.

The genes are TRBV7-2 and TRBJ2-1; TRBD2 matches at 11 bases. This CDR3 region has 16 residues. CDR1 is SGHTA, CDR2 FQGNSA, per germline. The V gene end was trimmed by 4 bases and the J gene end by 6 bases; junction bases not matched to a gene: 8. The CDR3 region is CASSSDSGGAGNEQFF. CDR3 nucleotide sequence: TGTGCCAGCAGCTCTGATAGCGGGGGGGCGGGCAATGAGCAGTTCTTC. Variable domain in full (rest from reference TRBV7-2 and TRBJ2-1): GAGVSQSPSNKVTEKGKDVELRCDPISGHTALYWYRQSLGQGLEFLIYFQGNSAPDKSGLPSDRFSAERTGGSVSTLTIQRTQQEDSAVYLCASSSDSGGAGNEQFFGPGTRLTVL.

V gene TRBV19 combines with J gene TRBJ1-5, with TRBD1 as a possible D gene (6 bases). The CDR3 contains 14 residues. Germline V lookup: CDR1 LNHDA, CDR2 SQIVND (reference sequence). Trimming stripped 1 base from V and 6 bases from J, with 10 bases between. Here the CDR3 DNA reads TGTGCCAGTAGTATAGTACAGGGCCCTCAGCCCCAGCATTTT. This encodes CASSIVQGPQPQHF.

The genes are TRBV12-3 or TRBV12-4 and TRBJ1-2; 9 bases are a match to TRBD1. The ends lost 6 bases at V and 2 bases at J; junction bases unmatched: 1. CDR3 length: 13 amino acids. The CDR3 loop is CASRTGGNYGYTF. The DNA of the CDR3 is TGTGCCAGCAGGACAGGGGGAAACTATGGCTACACCTTC.

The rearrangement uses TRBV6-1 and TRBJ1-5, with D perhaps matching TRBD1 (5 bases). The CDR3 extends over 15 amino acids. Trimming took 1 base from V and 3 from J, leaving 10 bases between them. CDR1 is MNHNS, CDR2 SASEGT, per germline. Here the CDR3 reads CASSEVWGDNQPQHF. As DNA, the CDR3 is TGTGCCAGCAGTGAAGTTTGGGGGGACAATCAGCCCCAGCATTTT.

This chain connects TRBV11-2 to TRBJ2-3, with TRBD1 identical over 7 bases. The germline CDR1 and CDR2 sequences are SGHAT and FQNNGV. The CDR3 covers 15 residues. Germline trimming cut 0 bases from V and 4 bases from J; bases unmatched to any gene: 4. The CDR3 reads CASSLERGRADTQYF. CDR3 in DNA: TGTGCCAGCAGCTTAGAAAGGGGGCGCGCAGATACGCAGTATTTT.